This TCR beta chain was sequenced for a study of cytomegalovirus exposure and HLA in healthy donors. Study-wide findings and caveats: In a later analysis, CMV-associated beta chains were mostly HLA-associated, it appeared.

The study ran its PCR with 60 Vbeta and 13 Jbeta primers. Sequenced by immunoSEQ multiplex PCR; TCRdb stores in-frame clones only, minus some. Its table lists more than 90,000 clones. The CDR3 is 15 residues long. Germline values: CDR1 LNHDA, CDR2 SQIVND (reference sequence). The J segment lost 4 bases and the V segment lost 4 bases, leaving 5 bases of the junction unmatched. To note about this clone: Its antigen is not known.

The sample comprised PBMCs. This chain connects TRBV19 to TRBJ2-7, with TRBD1 matching 12 bases. This TCR derives from a young man in good health and CMV-seronegative. CDR3 nucleotides: TGTGCCAGTAGTAAGGGACAGGGGGCGCCGTACGAGCAGTACTTC. Its protein product is CASSKGQGAPYEQYF.